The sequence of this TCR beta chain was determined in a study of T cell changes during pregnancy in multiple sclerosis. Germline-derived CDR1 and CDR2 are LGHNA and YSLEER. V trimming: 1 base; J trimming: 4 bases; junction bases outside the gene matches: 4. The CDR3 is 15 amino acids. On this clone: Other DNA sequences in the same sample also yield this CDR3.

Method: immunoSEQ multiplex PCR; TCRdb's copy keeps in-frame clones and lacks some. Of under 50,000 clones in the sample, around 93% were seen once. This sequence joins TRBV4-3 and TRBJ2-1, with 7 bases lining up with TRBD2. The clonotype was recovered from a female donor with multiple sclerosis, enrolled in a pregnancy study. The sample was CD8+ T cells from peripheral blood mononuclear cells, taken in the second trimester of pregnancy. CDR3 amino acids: CASSQGTGGYNEQFF. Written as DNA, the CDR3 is TGCGCCAGCAGCCAAGGGACGGGGGGATACAATGAGCAGTTCTTC.